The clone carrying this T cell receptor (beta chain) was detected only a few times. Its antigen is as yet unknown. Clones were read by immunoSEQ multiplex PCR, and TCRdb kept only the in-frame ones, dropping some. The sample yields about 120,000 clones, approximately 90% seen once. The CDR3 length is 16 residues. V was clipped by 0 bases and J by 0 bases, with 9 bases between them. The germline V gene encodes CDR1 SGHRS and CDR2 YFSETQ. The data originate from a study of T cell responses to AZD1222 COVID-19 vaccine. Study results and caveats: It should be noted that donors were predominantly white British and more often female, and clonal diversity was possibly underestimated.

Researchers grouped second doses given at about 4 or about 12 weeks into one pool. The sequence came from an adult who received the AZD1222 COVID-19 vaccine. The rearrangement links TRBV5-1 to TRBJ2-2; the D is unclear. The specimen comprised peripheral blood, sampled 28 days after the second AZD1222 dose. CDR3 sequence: CASSLASRTNTGELFF. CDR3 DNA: TGCGCCAGCAGCTTGGCTTCGCGGACGAACACCGGGGAGCTGTTTTTT.